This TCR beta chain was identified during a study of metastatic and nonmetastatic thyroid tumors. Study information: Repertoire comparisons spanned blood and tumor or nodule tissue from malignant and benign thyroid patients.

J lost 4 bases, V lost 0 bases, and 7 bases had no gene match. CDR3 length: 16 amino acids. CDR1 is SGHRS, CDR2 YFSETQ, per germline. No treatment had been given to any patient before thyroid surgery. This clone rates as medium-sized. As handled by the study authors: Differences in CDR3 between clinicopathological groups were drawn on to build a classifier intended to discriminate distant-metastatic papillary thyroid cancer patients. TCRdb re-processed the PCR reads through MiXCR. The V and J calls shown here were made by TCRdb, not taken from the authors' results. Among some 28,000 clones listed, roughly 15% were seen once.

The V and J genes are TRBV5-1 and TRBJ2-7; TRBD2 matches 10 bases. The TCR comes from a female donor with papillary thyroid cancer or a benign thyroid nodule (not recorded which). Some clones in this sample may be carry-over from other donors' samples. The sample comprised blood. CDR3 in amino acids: CASSLAGGTSVYEQYF. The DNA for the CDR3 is TGCGCCAGCAGCTTGGCCGGGGGGACTAGCGTTTACGAGCAGTACTTC.